The text below deals with one T cell receptor beta chain. Its antigen remains unidentified. It has no much larger one-base neighbor in the sample; base qualities were not kept. The donors were healthy, HIV-negative adults with no recently reported acute infections or vaccinations. Every donor was a Caucasian adult living in Nashville, Tennessee, USA. CD4+ T cells were enriched through magnetic negative selection, after which naive cells were positively selected on CD45RA and the remaining negative fraction served as the memory subset. Blood was collected by leukapheresis, and PBMCs were isolated by Ficoll-Histopaque density gradient centrifugation and then cryopreserved in liquid nitrogen vapor phase. Purity and quantity of every magnetically sorted T cell population were checked by analytical flow cytometry. Each sorted fraction had its genomic DNA isolated and then quantified by UV absorbance on a Nanodrop 2000c.

For CDR1 and CDR2, the germline V gene lists SNHLY and FYNNEI. Spanning cysteine to phenylalanine, the CDR3 consists of 14 amino acids. Here the CDR3 DNA is all that survives: 42 bases in frame from base 1. V gives up 10 bases and J gives up 9 bases, and the segment between their germline ends measures 22 bases. The sample originates from a study of shared clonotypes between healthy human individuals (dated by TCRdb to 2018 to 2021). About the investigation overall: A couple of women and three men aged 18 to 49 years were included in the cohort. For each donor, three plates each were used for CD4 naive and CD4 memory, two plates were used for CD8 naive, and one plate was used for CD8 memory. To estimate repertoire size and how much clonotypes are shared between individuals, the study performed deep sequencing of blood TCR repertoires from a few healthy adults. Each donor's leukapheresis produced roughly between roughly 0.9 and 8.9 billion PBMCs. To increase sequencing depth and limit assay-specific biases, different laboratories used diverse techniques to prepare libraries and sequence TCR repertoires.

Paper-wide results and their limitations: Only blood was sampled, and tissue TCR repertoires likely differ from those in blood. Compared with non-shared clonotypes, clonotypes shared by all four sorted-subset donors had higher generation probabilities. Roughly 5% of naive CD4, around 3.6% of naive CD8, roughly 2.4% of memory CD4, and about 0.4% of memory CD8 clonotypes were shared across a few donors. Rarefaction of sorted-subset datasets indicated incomplete sequencing despite the large sequencing depth. Pairwise subsampling indicated that sequencing depth was expected to affect the degree of clonotype sharing among donors. Naive subsets generally had larger estimated clonotype richness than memory subsets did. The genetic and exposure-history diversity represented was limited by the small number of donors.

Using the deep immunoSEQ assay, multiplex PCR amplified TCR CDR3 regions from genomic DNA. Extracted genomic DNA from each cell subset was spread evenly across all wells of several immunoSEQ 96-well plates, with each plate serving as a replicate. For sorted subsets, about 200 ng genomic DNA, equal to some 30,000 T cell genomes, was loaded into each replicate PCR. The purified libraries were quantified using a Qubit 3.0 fluorometer, sized with a Bioanalyzer 2100, and then quantified again using the KAPA Library Quantification kit. Each immunoSEQ 96-well plate was sequenced on its own single-read 150-cycle Illumina NextSeq 550 flow cell. The study's own analysis went as follows. The immunoSEQ output contained only junctional sequences without quality scores, so filtering could not match that applied to full-length reads. Sequences were annotated with PyIR, a Python wrapper for IgBLAST v1.9, using IMGT germline references to assign V/J genes and CDR3. Reads were removed for weak V/J assignments (E-value above 1e-6), missing CDR3, stop codons, out-of-frame junctions, or ambiguous translated residues. V3J clonotypes were defined by identical inferred V gene, J gene, and CDR3 amino acid sequence. The percentage overlap between two repertoires was calculated by dividing the number of shared unique clonotypes by the size of the smaller repertoire. Three approaches were used to assess repertoire richness: RTK rarefaction, the Chao1 estimator, and Recon v2.1 estimates of unobserved clonotypes. For all TCRbeta clonotypes obtained by the gDNA method from a few donors, generation probabilities were computed with OLGA. TCRdb carries this immuneACCESS record with in-frame sequences only. Its versions omit some clonotypes, under half of them owing to an unresolved V gene in the studies checked, with the rest unexplained. That table is the source of V, J and clone size, and D and trimming were worked out from the DNA. Present in this sample are about 1.1 million clones, 60% to 85% of which were seen just once. Together, the top ten hold 0.89% of the sample.

The source of this sequence is a man between 18 and 29 years old in good health. Some clones in this sample may be carry-over from other donors' samples. Sequenced material: memory CD4+ T cells from PBMCs. According to the study, the label for this sample's cell subset or site signals: CD45RA-negative fraction. The chain couples TRBV2 to TRBJ1-5; no D gene call is confident. The DNA is TGTGCCACCACCGAATGGGGTGCGCGGGGGCCCCAGCATTTT. It translates to CATTEWGARGPQHF.